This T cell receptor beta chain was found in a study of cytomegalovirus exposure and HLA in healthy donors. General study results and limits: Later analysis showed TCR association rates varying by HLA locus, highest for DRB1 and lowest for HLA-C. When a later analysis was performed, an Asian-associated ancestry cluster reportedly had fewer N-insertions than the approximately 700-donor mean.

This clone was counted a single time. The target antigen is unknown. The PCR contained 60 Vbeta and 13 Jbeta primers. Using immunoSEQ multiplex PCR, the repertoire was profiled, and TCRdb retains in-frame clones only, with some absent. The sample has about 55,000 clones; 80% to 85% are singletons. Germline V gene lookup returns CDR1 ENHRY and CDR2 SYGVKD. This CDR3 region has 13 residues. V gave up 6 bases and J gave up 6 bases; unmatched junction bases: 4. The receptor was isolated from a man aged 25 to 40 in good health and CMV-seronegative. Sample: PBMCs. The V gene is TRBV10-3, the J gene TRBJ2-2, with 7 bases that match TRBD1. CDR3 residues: CAIRTGSAGELFF. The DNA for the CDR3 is TGTGCCATCAGGACAGGGTCAGCCGGGGAGCTGTTTTTT.